This T cell receptor (beta chain) was recorded in a study of control samples from healthy donors and cancer patients. Sequencing used immunoSEQ multiplex PCR; TCRdb keeps in-frame clones, though not all of them. The sample lists some 200,000 clones; 85% to 95% were seen once. Trimming at V came to 5 bases and at J to 5 bases, leaving 8 bases not matched to a gene. This CDR3 contains 15 residues. Germline V gene lookup returns CDR1 SGHTA and CDR2 FQGNSA. The receptor was isolated from a man aged 45-65 years in good health. Sequences were obtained from blood. J is TRBJ1-1 and V is TRBV7-2; TRBD1 matches 10 bases. The CDR3 spells CASSPRTGGRTEAFF. The CDR3, as DNA: TGTGCCAGCAGCCCAAGGACAGGGGGGAGAACTGAAGCTTTCTTT.